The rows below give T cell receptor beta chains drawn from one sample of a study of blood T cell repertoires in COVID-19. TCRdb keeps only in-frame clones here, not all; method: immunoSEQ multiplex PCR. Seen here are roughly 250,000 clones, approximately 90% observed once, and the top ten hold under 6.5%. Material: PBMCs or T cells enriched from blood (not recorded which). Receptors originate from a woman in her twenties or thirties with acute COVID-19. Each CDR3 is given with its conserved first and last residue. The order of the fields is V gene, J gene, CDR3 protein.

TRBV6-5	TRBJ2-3	CASLTGTSGRGTQYF
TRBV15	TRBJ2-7	CATSRDLLGYSYEQYF
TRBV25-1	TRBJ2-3	CASAVTGGDTQYF
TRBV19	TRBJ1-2	CASSGTVTNYGYTF
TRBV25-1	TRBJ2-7	CASSELSSGEQYF
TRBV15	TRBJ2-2	CATSRTRDGELFF
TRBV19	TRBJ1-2	CASSPRTGTGHLYGYTF
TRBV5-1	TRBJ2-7	CASSAPLAGESYEQYF
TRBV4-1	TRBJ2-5	CASSQETGGPWETQYF
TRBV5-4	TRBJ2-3	CASFQGSEGDTQYF
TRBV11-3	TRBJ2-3	CASSKQRDTQYF
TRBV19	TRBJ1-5	CASRGTGTSNQPQHF
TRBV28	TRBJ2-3	CASSLPGRGDSTDTQYF
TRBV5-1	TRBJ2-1	CASSFASGRGAYNEQFF
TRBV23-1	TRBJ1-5	CASSQYEARPSDF
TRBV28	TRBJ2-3	CASSLGVAGNTDTQYF
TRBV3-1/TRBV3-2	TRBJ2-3	CASSPRLLAGGDTQYF
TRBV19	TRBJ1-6	CASSIRTGHSPLHF
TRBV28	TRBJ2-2	CASSFGRLADTGELFF
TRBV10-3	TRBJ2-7	CAISERTNTGTRPYEQYF
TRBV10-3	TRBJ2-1	CAISALGGHTEQFF
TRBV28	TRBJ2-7	CASSLRTGWGEQYF
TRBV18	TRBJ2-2	CASSLIGPRTSGSTGELFF
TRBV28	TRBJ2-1	CASSYTDNPWAEQFF
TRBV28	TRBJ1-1	CASTRQFTAEAFF
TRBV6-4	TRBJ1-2	CASSDNRGGGYTF
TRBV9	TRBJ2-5	CASSALGGTIFSNQETQYF
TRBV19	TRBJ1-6	CASSWTGEVNSPLHF
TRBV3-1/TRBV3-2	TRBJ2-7	CASSQSPGVHYEQYF
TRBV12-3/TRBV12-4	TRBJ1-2	CANRGPDGYTF
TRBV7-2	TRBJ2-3	CASSLTSGSGTDTQYF
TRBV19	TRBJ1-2	CASTSVGHLGYGYTF
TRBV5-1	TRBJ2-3	CASSQGQTSTDTQYF
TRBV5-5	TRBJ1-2	CASSLGGNYGYTF
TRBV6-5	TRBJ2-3	CASSYGPMDTQYF
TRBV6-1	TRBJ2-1	CASSDQRGYNEQFF
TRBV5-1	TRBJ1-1	CASSLITGARGTEAFF
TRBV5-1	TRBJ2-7	CASSLEGLAGEQYF
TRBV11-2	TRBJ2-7	CASSRTSGSYEQYF
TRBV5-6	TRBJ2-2	CASSRQLNTGELFF
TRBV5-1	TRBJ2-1	CASSPWTSGSSNEQFF
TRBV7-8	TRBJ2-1	CASSLAFQGGDEQFF
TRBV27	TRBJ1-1	CASYGHRAFF
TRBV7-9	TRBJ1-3	CASSDTLKQKSSGNTIYF
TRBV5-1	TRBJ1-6	CASSLEGANSPLHF
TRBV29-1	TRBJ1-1	CSVDRQGTEAFF
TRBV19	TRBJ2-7	CASSNSGTGGYEQYF
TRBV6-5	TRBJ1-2	CASRRGTGTYGYTF
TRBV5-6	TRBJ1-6	CASSWMTAPSSPLHF
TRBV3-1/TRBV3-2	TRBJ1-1	CASSQGTGGGTEAFF
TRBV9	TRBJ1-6	CASSVAGDSPLHF
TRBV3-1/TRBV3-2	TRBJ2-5	CASSQGSGQVWETQYF
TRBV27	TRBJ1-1	CASRNREGNTEAFF
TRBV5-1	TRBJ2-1	CASSWATSTPVGEQFF
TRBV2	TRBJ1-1	CASRRTGNTEAFF